Below, 20 T cell receptor beta chains from the same sample are listed, as sequenced in a study of CD8 T cells in ankylosing spondylitis (dated 2017 in TCRdb). The library was prepared using 5' RACE. Sequencing was performed on an Illumina HiSeq 2500. TCRdb trimmed the raw reads at Q25, called clones with MiXCR and kept productive beta chains. Each record represents a unique CDR3 protein, reported with the most common genes and DNA among its rows. The sample records a few hundred thousand distinct CDR3 sequences, 17% of which are singletons. Of the sample, 1% is held by the ten largest clones. Results and caveats for the whole study, not just this receptor: A TCR beta motif made up of several highly homologous amino acid variants appeared to be characteristic of blood from ankylosing spondylitis patients.

These TCRs are of unknown antigen specificity. The specimen sequenced was blood, either unsorted or a sorted T cell fraction (not recorded which). These receptors all stem from a male donor with ankylosing spondylitis.

This clonotype was observed a single time. The chain combines TRBV28 with TRBJ2-5, with D perhaps matching TRBD1 (6 bases). CDR3 size: 14 residues. Trimming pared 6 bases from V and 5 bases from J, leaving 16 bases between. Germline loops: CDR1 MDHEN, CDR2 SYDVKM. CDR3 nucleotide sequence: TGTGCCAGCAGACAGGGTGCCCAGCGGGAGACCCAGTACTTC. It is translated as CASRQGAQRETQYF.

The table lists this clonotype with a few counts. The V and J genes are TRBV5-1 and TRBJ2-3; TRBD2 agrees at 12 bases. The trim removed 3 bases at V and 4 bases at J, leaving 6 bases unmatched. CDR1 is SGHRS, CDR2 YFSETQ, per germline. This CDR3 region has 16 residues. The CDR3 spells CASSSLAGGLPDTQYF. The CDR3 DNA is TGCGCCAGCAGCTCCCTAGCGGGAGGGCTTCCAGATACGCAGTATTTT. The full variable domain, in which reference TRBV5-1 and TRBJ2-3 provide the parts outside the CDR3, is KAGVTQTPRYLIKTRGQQVTLSCSPISGHRSVSWYQQTPGQGLQFLFEYFSETQRNKGNFPGRFSGRQFSNSRSEMNVSTLELGDSALYLCASSSLAGGLPDTQYFGPGTRLTVL.

In its sample, this clonotype was seen many times. This sequence joins TRBV12-3 or TRBV12-4 and TRBJ2-1; 9 bases map to TRBD2. V shed 3 bases and J 9 bases; nucleotides not matched to a gene: 3. The CDR3 has 13 amino acids. The CDR3 reads CASSLEAGGEQFF. Here the CDR3 DNA reads TGTGCCAGCAGTTTGGAAGCGGGAGGTGAGCAGTTCTTC.

CDR3 DNA: TGTGCTAGTGGTTTGGGTTTAGCGGAAACCTACAATGAGCAGTTCTTC. This codes for CASGLGLAETYNEQFF. The rearrangement uses TRBV12-5 and TRBJ2-1; D might be TRBD2 (6 bases). CDR1 is LGHNT and CDR2 is FRNRAP in the germline V gene. There are 16 residues in the CDR3. Trimming stripped 1 base from V and 2 bases from J, with 12 bases between.

This clonotype was counted between two and nine times. The chain has TRBV29-1 and TRBJ2-1; 7 bases line up with TRBD1. This CDR3 spans 14 amino acids. The germline CDR1 and CDR2 sequences are SQVTM and ANQGSEA. The ends lost 4 bases at V and 1 base at J; junction bases unmatched: 4. The CDR3 region has the DNA TGCAGCGTTGCCATACAGGGGTCCTACAATGAGCAGTTCTTC. This translates into CSVAIQGSYNEQFF.

This chain joins TRBV4-3 and TRBJ2-1; TRBD2 agrees at 11 bases. Unmatched junction bases numbered 4, after V lost 0 bases and J lost 0 bases. The V gene's germline CDR1 is LGHNA and CDR2 YSLEER. The CDR3 length is 18 residues. CDR3 protein: CASSQDTTSGGSYNEQFF. CDR3 sequence (DNA): TGCGCCAGCAGCCAAGACACAACTAGCGGGGGCTCCTACAATGAGCAGTTCTTC.

This clonotype was found a few times. The chain has TRBV12-3 or TRBV12-4 and TRBJ1-5, with 7 bases that match TRBD1. This CDR3 has 15 amino acids. Unmatched junction bases numbered 9, after V lost 6 bases and J lost 4 bases. The CDR3 loop is CASSIDRARNQPQHF. Written as DNA, the CDR3 is TGTGCCAGCAGCATCGACAGGGCTCGTAATCAGCCCCAGCATTTT.

V and J are TRBV7-3 and TRBJ2-3; 12 bases are a match to TRBD2. The CDR3 length is 14 residues. CDR1 SGHTA and CDR2 FQGTGA come from the germline V gene. V dropped 5 bases and J dropped 7; count of bases not matched to a gene: 4. For the CDR3, the DNA is TGTGCCAGCAGCCCTAGCGGGGGGGCGAATACGCAGTATTTT. Translating it yields CASSPSGGANTQYF. Complete variable domain (other parts from reference TRBV7-3 and TRBJ2-3): GAGVSQTPSNKVTEKGKYVELRCDPISGHTALYWYRQSLGQGPEFLIYFQGTGAADDSGLPNDRFFAVRPEGSVSTLKIQRTERGDSAVYLCASSPSGGANTQYFGPGTRLTVL.

The chain joins TRBV18 to TRBJ2-7; tentatively, D is TRBD1 (6 bases). Germline CDR1 and CDR2: KGHSH and LQKENI. The CDR3 runs 14 residues. The V end was cut by 2 bases, the J end by 5 bases, with 13 bases between. The DNA for the CDR3 is TGTGCCAGCTCACCAAACAGGGTCATAGACGAGCAGTACTTC. It encodes CASSPNRVIDEQYF.

This clonotype was counted between two and nine times. V usage is TRBV7-2 and J usage is TRBJ1-2, with TRBD1 as a possible D gene (5 bases). CDR3 length: 12 amino acids. Trimming stripped 5 bases from V and 7 bases from J, with 11 bases between. Germline CDR1 and CDR2: SGHTA and FQGNSA. Here the CDR3 DNA reads TGTGCCAGCAGCGAGAGGGGTCGTGGCTACACCTTC. This encodes CASSERGRGYTF.

The table lists this clonotype with a count of one. Mismatch with germline at one junction end may stem from a read error. The chain couples TRBV5-6 to TRBJ1-2; unclear D gene. The CDR3 loop spans 14 amino acids. CDR1 and CDR2 from the germline V gene are SGHDT and YYEEEE. CDR3 in DNA: TGTGCCAGCGGCTTGGGCCTCGTGGGTTATGGCTACACCTTC. It encodes CASGLGLVGYGYTF. Supplemented by reference TRBV5-6 and TRBJ1-2, the full variable domain reads DAGVTQSPTHLIKTRGQQVTLRCSPKSGHDTVSWYQQALGQGPQFIFQYYEEEERQRGNFPDRFSGHQFPNYSSELNVNALLLGDSALYLCASGLGLVGYGYTFGSGTRLTVV.

The rearrangement uses TRBV15 and TRBJ2-7, with D possibly matching TRBD2 (6 bases). Germline-derived CDR1 and CDR2 are LNHNV and YYDKDF (reference sequence). The V and J ends lost 1 base and 2 bases respectively, with 9 bases between them. This CDR3 spans 14 amino acids. The CDR3 sequence is CATSRGGGTYEQYF. The CDR3, as DNA: TGTGCCACCAGCAGAGGGGGCGGGACCTACGAGCAGTACTTC.

The table lists this clonotype with many counts. The gene calls are TRBV12-3 or TRBV12-4 and TRBJ2-5; weak D call: TRBD2 (6 bases). V lost 5 bases and J lost 2, with 18 bases in between. The CDR3 length is 16 residues. CDR3 nucleotide sequence: TGTGCCAGCAGTCCACCACCCCCTCGGGGGCAAGAGACCCAGTACTTC. Encoded protein: CASSPPPPRGQETQYF.

CDR3 DNA sequence: TGTGCCAGCAGCCCGTATACTAGCGGCTCTACGGATGAGCAGTTCTTC. Its translation: CASSPYTSGSTDEQFF. The J gene is TRBJ2-1, the V gene TRBV4-2; TRBD2 matches 8 bases. CDR3 length: 16 residues. Germline lookup yields CDR1 LGHNA and CDR2 YNFKEQ. The V and J ends lost 4 bases and 8 bases, in that order; junction bases with no gene match: 13.

This clonotype was seen many times. The rearrangement uses TRBV19 and TRBJ1-5; D gene ambiguous. Trimming stripped 5 bases from V and 5 bases from J, with 10 bases between. The CDR3 has 13 amino acids. Germline values: CDR1 LNHDA, CDR2 SQIVND (reference sequence). The CDR3 coding sequence is TGTGCCAGTAGTTCGGACGGGGATCAGCCCCAGCATTTT. Encoded protein: CASSSDGDQPQHF.

This chain links TRBV7-8 with TRBJ2-2; D ambiguous. The V gene's germline CDR1 is SGHVS and CDR2 FQNEAQ. V lost 5 bases and J 6 bases, leaving 19 bases between the germline ends. The CDR3 is made up of 16 amino acids. CDR3 sequence reads: CASSPQQPGVAGELFF. CDR3 bases: TGTGCCAGCAGCCCCCAACAGCCTGGGGTGGCCGGGGAGCTGTTTTTT.

This sequence joins TRBV20-1 and TRBJ2-2; TRBD1 might be the D (5 bases). Germline-derived CDR1 and CDR2 are DFQATT and SNEGSKA (reference sequence). With 4 bases removed from V and 2 bases from J, the gap between germline ends came to 14 bases. CDR3 size: 15 residues. The CDR3, as DNA: TGCAGTGCTACCAACTGGGGCGGCAACACCGGGGAGCTGTTTTTT. Translation gives CSATNWGGNTGELFF.

The gene calls are TRBV2 and TRBJ2-3, with TRBD1 matching over 10 bases. Germline CDR1 SNHLY, CDR2 FYNNEI. The CDR3 runs to 15 residues. V dropped 8 bases and J dropped 3; count of bases not matched to a gene: 8. CDR3 protein: CASRRRQGATDTQYF. As DNA, the CDR3 is TGTGCCAGCCGCCGGCGACAGGGGGCTACAGATACGCAGTATTTT.

The chain combines TRBV24-1 with TRBJ2-1; 11 bases fit TRBD2. Germline assignment: CDR1 KGHDR and CDR2 SFDVKD. The CDR3 totals 19 residues. Trimming cost V 3 bases and J 8 bases; bases outside gene matches: 17. DNA of the CDR3: TGTGCCACCAGTGATCCCGGACTAGCGGGTCCTGGTGGGGGGGATGAGCAGTTCTTC. Its translation is CATSDPGLAGPGGGDEQFF.

This clonotype was observed a few times. CDR3 nucleotide sequence: TGCGCCAGCAGCCGCCGGGACAGGGGGACGTCACCCCTCCACTTT. Amino acids: CASSRRDRGTSPLHF. This sequence joins TRBV5-1 and TRBJ1-6; 11 bases are shared with TRBD1. This CDR3 is 15 amino acids long. Germline CDR1 is SGHRS and CDR2 is YFSETQ. V lost 4 bases, J lost 10 bases, and 7 bases stayed unmatched.